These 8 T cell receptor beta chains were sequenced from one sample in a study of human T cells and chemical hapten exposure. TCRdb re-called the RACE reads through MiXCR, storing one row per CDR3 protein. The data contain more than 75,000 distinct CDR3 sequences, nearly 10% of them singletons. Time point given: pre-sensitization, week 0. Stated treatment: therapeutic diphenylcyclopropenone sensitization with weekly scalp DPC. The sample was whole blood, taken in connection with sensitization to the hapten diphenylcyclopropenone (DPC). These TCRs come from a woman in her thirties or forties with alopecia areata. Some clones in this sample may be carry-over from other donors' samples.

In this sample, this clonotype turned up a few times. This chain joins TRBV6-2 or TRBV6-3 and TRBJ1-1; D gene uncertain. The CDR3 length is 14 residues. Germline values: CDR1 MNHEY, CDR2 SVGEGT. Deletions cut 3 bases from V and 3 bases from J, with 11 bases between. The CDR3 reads CASSYQRPHTEAFF. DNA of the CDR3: TGTGCCAGCAGTTATCAGAGACCGCACACTGAAGCTTTCTTT.

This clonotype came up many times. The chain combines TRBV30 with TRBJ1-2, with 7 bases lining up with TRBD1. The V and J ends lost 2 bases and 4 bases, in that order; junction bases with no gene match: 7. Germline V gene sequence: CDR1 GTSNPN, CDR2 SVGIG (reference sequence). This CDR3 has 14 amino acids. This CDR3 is CAWSRTGGPYGYTF. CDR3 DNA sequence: TGTGCCTGGAGTAGGACAGGAGGCCCCTATGGCTACACCTTC.

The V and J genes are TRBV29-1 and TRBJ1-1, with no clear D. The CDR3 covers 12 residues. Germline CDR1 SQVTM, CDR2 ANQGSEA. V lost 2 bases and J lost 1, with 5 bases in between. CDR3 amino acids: CSVEQTNTEAFF. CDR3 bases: TGCAGCGTTGAACAAACGAACACTGAAGCTTTCTTT.

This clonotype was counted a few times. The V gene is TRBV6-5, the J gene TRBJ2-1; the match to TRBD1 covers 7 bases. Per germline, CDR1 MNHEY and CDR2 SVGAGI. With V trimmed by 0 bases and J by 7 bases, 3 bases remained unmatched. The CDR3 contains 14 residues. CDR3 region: CASSYSWDRNEQFF. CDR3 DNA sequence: TGTGCCAGCAGTTACTCTTGGGACAGAAATGAGCAGTTCTTC.

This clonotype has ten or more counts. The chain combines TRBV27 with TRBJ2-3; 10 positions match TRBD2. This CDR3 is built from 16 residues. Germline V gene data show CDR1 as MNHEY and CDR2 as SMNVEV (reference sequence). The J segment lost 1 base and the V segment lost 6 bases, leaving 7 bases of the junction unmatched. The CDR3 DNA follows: TGTGCCAGCAGCTTGCGGACTAGCGGACGCACAGATACGCAGTATTTT. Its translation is CASSLRTSGRTDTQYF.

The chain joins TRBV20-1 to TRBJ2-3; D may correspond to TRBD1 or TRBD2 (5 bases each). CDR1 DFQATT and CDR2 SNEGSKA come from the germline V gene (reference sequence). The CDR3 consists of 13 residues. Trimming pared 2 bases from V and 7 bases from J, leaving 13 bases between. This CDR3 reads CSARHGAAYTQYF. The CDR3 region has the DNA TGCAGTGCTAGACACGGGGCCGCGTATACGCAGTATTTT.

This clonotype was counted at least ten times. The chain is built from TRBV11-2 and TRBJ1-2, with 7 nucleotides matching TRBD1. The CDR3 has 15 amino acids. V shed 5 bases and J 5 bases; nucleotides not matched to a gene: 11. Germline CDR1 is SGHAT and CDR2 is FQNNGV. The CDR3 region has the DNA TGTGCCAGCAGCCTCGGGGTGGGACAGCAGTATGGCTACACCTTC. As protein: CASSLGVGQQYGYTF.

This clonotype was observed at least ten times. CDR3: CASSHGLAGGNTGELFF. The CDR3 DNA sequence: TGCGCCAGCAGCCACGGACTAGCGGGGGGGAACACCGGGGAGCTGTTTTTT. V and J are TRBV4-3 and TRBJ2-2; 14 nucleotides line up with TRBD2. V gave up 3 bases and J gave up 1 base; unmatched junction bases: 1. The CDR3 totals 17 residues. Germline V lookup: CDR1 LGHNA, CDR2 YSLEER.